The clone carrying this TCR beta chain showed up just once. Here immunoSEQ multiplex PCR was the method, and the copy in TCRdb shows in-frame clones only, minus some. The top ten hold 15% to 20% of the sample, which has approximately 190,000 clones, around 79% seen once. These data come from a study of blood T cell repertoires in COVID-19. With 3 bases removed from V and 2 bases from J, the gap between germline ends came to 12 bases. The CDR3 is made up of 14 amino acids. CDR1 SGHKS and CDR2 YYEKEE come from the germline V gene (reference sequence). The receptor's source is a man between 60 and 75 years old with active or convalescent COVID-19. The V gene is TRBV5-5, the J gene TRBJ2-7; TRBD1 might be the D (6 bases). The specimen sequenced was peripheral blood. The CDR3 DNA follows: TGTGCCAGCAGCTCACAGGGTTCGACCTACGAGCAGTACTTC. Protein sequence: CASSSQGSTYEQYF.